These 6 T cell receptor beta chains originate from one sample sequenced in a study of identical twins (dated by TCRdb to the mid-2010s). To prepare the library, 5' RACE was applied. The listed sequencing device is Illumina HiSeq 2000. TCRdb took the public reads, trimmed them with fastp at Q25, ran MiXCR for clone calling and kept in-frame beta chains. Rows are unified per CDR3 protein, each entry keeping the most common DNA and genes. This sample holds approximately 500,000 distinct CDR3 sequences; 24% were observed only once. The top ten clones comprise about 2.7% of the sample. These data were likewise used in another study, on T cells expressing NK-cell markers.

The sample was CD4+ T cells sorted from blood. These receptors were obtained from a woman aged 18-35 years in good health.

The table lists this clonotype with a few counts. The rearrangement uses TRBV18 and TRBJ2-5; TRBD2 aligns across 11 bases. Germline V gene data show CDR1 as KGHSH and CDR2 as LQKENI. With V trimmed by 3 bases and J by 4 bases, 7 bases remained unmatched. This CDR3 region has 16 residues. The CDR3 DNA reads TGTGCCAGCTCACCCGGGACTAGCGGTCCCGGAGAGACCCAGTACTTC. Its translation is CASSPGTSGPGETQYF.

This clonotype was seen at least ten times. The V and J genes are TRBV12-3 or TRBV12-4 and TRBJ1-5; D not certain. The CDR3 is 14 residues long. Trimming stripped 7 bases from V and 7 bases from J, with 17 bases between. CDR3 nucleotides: TGTGCCAGCAAACTCCCAGGCGCCGGCCAGCCCCAGCATTTT. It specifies CASKLPGAGQPQHF.

The CDR3 loop is CASSLGQESSYNEQFF. The CDR3 DNA is TGCGCCAGCAGCTTGGGGCAGGAGAGCTCCTACAATGAGCAGTTCTTC. The chain uses TRBV5-1 and TRBJ2-1, with D uncertain. The germline V gene has CDR1 SGHRS and CDR2 YFSETQ. The V and J ends lost 0 bases and 0 bases respectively, with 10 bases between them. The CDR3 sequence is 16 residues long.

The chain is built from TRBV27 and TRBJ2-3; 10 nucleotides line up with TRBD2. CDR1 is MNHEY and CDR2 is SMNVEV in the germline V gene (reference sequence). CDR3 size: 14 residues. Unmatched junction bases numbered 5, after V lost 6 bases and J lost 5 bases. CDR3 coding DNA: TGTGCCAGCAGACTGTCTAGCGGGAGAGATACGCAGTATTTT. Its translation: CASRLSSGRDTQYF.

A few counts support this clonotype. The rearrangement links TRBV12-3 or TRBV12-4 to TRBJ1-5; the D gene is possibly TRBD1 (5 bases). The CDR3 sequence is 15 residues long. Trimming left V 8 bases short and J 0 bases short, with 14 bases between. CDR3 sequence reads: CASGTTEYSNQPQHF. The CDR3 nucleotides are TGTGCCAGCGGGACGACAGAATATAGCAATCAGCCCCAGCATTTT.

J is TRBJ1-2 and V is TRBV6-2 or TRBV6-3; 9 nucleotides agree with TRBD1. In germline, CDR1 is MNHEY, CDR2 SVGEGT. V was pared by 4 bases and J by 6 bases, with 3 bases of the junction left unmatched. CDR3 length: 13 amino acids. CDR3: CASSSRTGDGYTF. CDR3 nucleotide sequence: TGTGCCAGCAGTTCCCGGACAGGGGATGGCTACACCTTC.